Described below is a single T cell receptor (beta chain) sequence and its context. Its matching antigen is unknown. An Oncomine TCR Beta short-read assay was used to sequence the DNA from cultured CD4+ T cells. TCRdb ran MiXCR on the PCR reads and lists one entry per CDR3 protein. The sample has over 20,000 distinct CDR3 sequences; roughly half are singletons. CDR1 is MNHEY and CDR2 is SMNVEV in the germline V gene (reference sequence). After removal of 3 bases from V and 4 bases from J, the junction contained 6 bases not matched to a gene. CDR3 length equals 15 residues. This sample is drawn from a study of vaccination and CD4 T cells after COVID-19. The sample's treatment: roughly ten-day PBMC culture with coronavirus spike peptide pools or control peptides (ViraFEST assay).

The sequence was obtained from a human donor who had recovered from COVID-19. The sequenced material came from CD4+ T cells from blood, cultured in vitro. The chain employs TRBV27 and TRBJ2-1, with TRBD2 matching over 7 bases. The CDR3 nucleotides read TGTGCCAGCAGTTTCCGCGGGAGCTGGTACAATGAGCAGTTCTTC. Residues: CASSFRGSWYNEQFF.